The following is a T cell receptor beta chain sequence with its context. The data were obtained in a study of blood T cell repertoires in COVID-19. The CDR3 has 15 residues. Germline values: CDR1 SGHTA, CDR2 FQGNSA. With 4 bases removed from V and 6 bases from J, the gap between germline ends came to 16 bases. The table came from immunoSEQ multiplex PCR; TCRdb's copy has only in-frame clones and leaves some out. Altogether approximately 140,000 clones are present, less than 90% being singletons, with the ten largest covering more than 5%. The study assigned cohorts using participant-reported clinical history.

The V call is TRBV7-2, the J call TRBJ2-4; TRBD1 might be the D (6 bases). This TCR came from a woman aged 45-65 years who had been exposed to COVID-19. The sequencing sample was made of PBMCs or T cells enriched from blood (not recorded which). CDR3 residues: CASSYVRTARNIQYF. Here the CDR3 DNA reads TGTGCCAGCAGCTACGTCAGGACAGCCCGAAACATTCAGTACTTC. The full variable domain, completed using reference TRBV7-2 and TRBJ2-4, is GAGVSQSPSNKVTEKGKDVELRCDPISGHTALYWYRQSLGQGLEFLIYFQGNSAPDKSGLPSDRFSAERTGGSVSTLTIQRTQQEDSAVYLCASSYVRTARNIQYFGAGTRLSVL.